Each of the 12 T cell receptor beta chains below was sequenced from the same sample in a study of cytomegalovirus exposure and HLA in healthy donors. This PCR relied on a set of 60 Vbeta primers and 13 Jbeta primers. Measured with immunoSEQ multiplex PCR; TCRdb has only the in-frame clones, and not every one. The sample contains about 160,000 clones, around three quarters of which appear only once. What was sequenced was PBMCs. The receptors were gathered from a woman aged 45 to 65 in good health and CMV-seropositive.

The genes are TRBV29-1 and TRBJ2-1; the match to TRBD2 covers 8 bases. Per the germline V gene, CDR1 is SQVTM and CDR2 is ANQGSEA. V gave up 4 bases and J gave up 1 base; unmatched junction bases: 9. CDR3 length: 16 amino acids. Written as DNA, the CDR3 is TGCAGCGTTGGATGGTCGGCTAGCGGGTCCTACAATGAGCAGTTCTTC. This sequence encodes CSVGWSASGSYNEQFF.

This clone showed up just a few times. The rearrangement joins TRBV28 to TRBJ2-3, with D maybe TRBD2 (5 bases). Between the trimmed V and J ends, which lost 9 bases and 2 bases, there was a span of 12 bases. Germline assignment: CDR1 MDHEN and CDR2 SYDVKM. The CDR3 length is 13 residues. CDR3 in amino acids: CASGSRSTDTQYF. The CDR3 nucleotides read TGTGCCAGTGGGAGCAGGTCCACAGATACGCAGTATTTT.

V gene TRBV4-2 combines with J gene TRBJ1-4, with TRBD1 matching 9 bases. The CDR3 totals 18 residues. The V gene's germline CDR1 is LGHNA and CDR2 YNFKEQ. V lost 1 base, J lost 0 bases, and 6 bases stayed unmatched. CDR3 sequence reads: CASSQGYRGPSTNEKLFF. DNA for the CDR3: TGTGCCAGCAGCCAAGGATACAGGGGGCCCTCAACTAATGAAAAACTGTTTTTT.

This chain joins TRBV5-1 and TRBJ1-6, with 10 bases that match TRBD1. The CDR3 totals 16 residues. With V trimmed by 2 bases and J by 7 bases, 6 bases remained unmatched. The V gene's germline CDR1 is SGHRS and CDR2 YFSETQ. The CDR3 bases are TGCGCCAGCAGCTTCCAGACAGGGGGCTCAAATTCACCCCTCCACTTT. It encodes CASSFQTGGSNSPLHF.

CDR3 in amino acids: CASLGGFYGYTF. DNA for the CDR3: TGTGCCAGCTTGGGGGGGTTCTATGGCTACACCTTC. This chain uses TRBV6-6 with TRBJ1-2; TRBD1 is a possible D gene (5 bases). The germline CDR1 and CDR2 sequences are MNHNY and SVGAGI (reference sequence). The CDR3 has 12 amino acids. The V end lost 8 bases, the J end lost 4 bases, and 11 bases lay between the germline ends.

The V call is TRBV4-2, the J call TRBJ1-6; D is undetermined. The CDR3 is 16 residues long. Germline CDR1 reads LGHNA; CDR2 reads YNFKEQ. With 0 bases removed from V and 0 bases from J, the gap between germline ends came to 6 bases. The CDR3 is CASSQEASSYNSPLHF. The CDR3 nucleotides read TGTGCCAGCAGCCAAGAGGCAAGCTCCTATAATTCACCCCTCCACTTT.

This sequence joins TRBV28 and TRBJ2-7; tentatively, D is TRBD1 (5 bases). Germline lookup yields CDR1 MDHEN and CDR2 SYDVKM. V shed 3 bases and J shed 4 bases, with 10 bases lying between them. The CDR3 spans 13 residues. The CDR3 spells CASSLIQAYEQYF. As DNA, the CDR3 is TGTGCCAGCAGTTTGATACAGGCATACGAGCAGTACTTC.

The CDR3 DNA follows: TGTGCCTGGAGTGGATTTGTGGTGCGGCAGCCCCAGCATTTT. Protein product: CAWSGFVVRQPQHF. The V and J genes are TRBV30 and TRBJ1-5; D unresolved. CDR3 length: 14 amino acids. The germline CDR1 and CDR2 sequences are GTSNPN and SVGIG (reference sequence). Trimming shortened V by 1 base and J by 7 bases, and 14 bases separated the two germline ends. Filled out from reference TRBV30 and TRBJ1-5, the complete variable domain reads SQTIHQWPATLVQPVGSPLSLECTVEGTSNPNLYWYRQAAGRGLQLLFYSVGIGQISSEVPQNLSASRPQDRQFILSSKKLLLSDSGFYLCAWSGFVVRQPQHFGDGTRLSIL.

CDR3 bases: TGTGCCAGCAGTGTCGTCAGACAGGGGAACTCTGGAAACACCATATATTTT. The encoded protein is CASSVVRQGNSGNTIYF. This rearrangement joins TRBV28 to TRBJ1-3; 8 bases are a match to TRBD1. The CDR3 runs 17 residues. The trim removed 5 bases at V and 0 bases at J, leaving 9 bases unmatched. From germline, CDR1 is MDHEN and CDR2 SYDVKM.

The J gene is TRBJ2-1, the V gene TRBV11-1; 7 positions agree with TRBD2. Germline lookup yields CDR1 SGHAT and CDR2 FQDESV (reference sequence). The CDR3 length is 14 residues. The J segment lost 7 bases and the V segment lost 8 bases, leaving 11 bases of the junction unmatched. CDR3 in amino acids: CASLGRTSRNEQFF. For the CDR3, the DNA is TGTGCCAGCCTGGGTCGGACTAGTCGTAATGAGCAGTTCTTC. Combining the CDR3 with reference TRBV11-1 and TRBJ2-1 gives the whole variable domain EAEVAQSPRYKITEKSQAVAFWCDPISGHATLYWYRQILGQGPELLVQFQDESVVDDSQLPKDRFSAERLKGVDSTLKIQPAELGDSAMYLCASLGRTSRNEQFFGPGTRLTVL.

The rearrangement uses TRBV6-1 and TRBJ2-3; TRBD2 matches 11 bases. The CDR3 is made up of 15 amino acids. The junction had 2 bases not matched to a gene; V was cut back by 1 base and J by 5 bases. Germline-derived CDR1 and CDR2 are MNHNS and SASEGT. In nucleotides, the CDR3 is TGTGCCAGCAGTGAAGGACTAGCGGGGCGAGATACGCAGTATTTT. Amino acid sequence: CASSEGLAGRDTQYF.

The chain has TRBV2 and TRBJ1-2; 10 bases are a match to TRBD1. The CDR3 is 12 amino acids. CDR1 and CDR2 from the germline V gene are SNHLY and FYNNEI. Losses at the gene ends were 6 bases for V and 8 bases for J; bases not matched to a gene: 3. The CDR3 bases are TGTGCCAGCAGCTGGACAGGGGGGGGCTACACCTTC. It yields the protein CASSWTGGGYTF.